This T cell receptor (beta chain) was captured by sequencing in a study of PD-L1 blockade in urothelial cancer. Study in general: Blood analysis was done at 3 weeks (second dose) and 6 weeks after treatment began. A median around 140,000 T cells were found in blood samples. Whole-study results and caveats: Expansion of tumor-associated blood clones at 3 weeks was greater in durable-benefit patients.

Trimming took off 3 bases at V and 1 base at J, with 6 bases between the two ends. This CDR3 is 13 amino acids long. Germline V gene data show CDR1 as MNHNS and CDR2 as SASEGT. Comment on this clone: What it binds is unknown.

The time point is: pretreatment peripheral blood. Patients had locally advanced or metastatic urothelial carcinoma. Sequenced by immunoSEQ multiplex PCR; TCRdb stores in-frame clones only, minus some. The sample contains about 63,000 clones, roughly four fifths of which appear only once. The chain joins TRBV6-1 to TRBJ1-2; D remains ambiguous. The starting material was PBMCs, obtained around atezolizumab (anti-PD-L1) treatment. This clonotype was sampled from an older man with urothelial cancer. CDR3 sequence (DNA): TGTGCCAGCAGTGAGGGAGTTAACTATGGCTACACCTTC. Its protein product is CASSEGVNYGYTF.